The 6 T cell receptor beta chains below come from one sample, sequenced in a study of cytomegalovirus exposure and HLA in healthy donors. PCR was performed using 60 Vbeta and 13 Jbeta primers. Generated by immunoSEQ multiplex PCR, the TCRdb table keeps only in-frame clones and is missing some. The sample includes roughly 150,000 clones, 73% of them seen just once. The sample comprised PBMCs. These receptors originate from a young woman in good health and CMV-seronegative.

The chain combines TRBV19 with TRBJ2-5, with 9 bases fitting TRBD1. This CDR3 is built from 13 residues. Germline CDR1 reads LNHDA; CDR2 reads SQIVND (reference sequence). The J segment lost 4 bases and the V segment lost 6 bases, leaving 3 bases of the junction unmatched. The CDR3 DNA is TGTGCCAGTAGGGACAGGGGCTCAGAGACCCAGTACTTC. It codes for CASRDRGSETQYF.

The chain combines TRBV5-1 with TRBJ2-2, with 10 bases identical to TRBD2. The CDR3 runs 17 residues. Germline-derived CDR1 and CDR2 are SGHRS and YFSETQ. V shed 3 bases, J shed 6 bases, and the junction held 11 bases outside the gene matches. The CDR3 sequence: CASSSSPSGSGSGELFF. CDR3 DNA sequence: TGCGCCAGCAGCTCCTCTCCTAGCGGGAGTGGTTCCGGGGAGCTGTTTTTT. Full variable domain (remainder filled in from reference TRBV5-1 and TRBJ2-2): KAGVTQTPRYLIKTRGQQVTLSCSPISGHRSVSWYQQTPGQGLQFLFEYFSETQRNKGNFPGRFSGRQFSNSRSEMNVSTLELGDSALYLCASSSSPSGSGSGELFFGEGSRLTVL.

The table lists this clone with a count of one. The chain recombines TRBV6-4 with TRBJ2-2; possible D gene TRBD2, 5 bases. Per germline, CDR1 MRHNA and CDR2 SNTAGT. CDR3 length: 15 amino acids. V lost 3 bases and J 7 bases, leaving 15 bases between the germline ends. CDR3 residues: CASSEAGRGFGELFF. The CDR3 coding sequence is TGTGCCAGCAGTGAGGCGGGCCGCGGCTTCGGGGAGCTGTTTTTT.

The CDR3 DNA follows: TGTGCCAGCAGCTTACCCCCGGGGACTGAAGCTTTCTTT. Its protein is CASSLPPGTEAFF. The chain recombines TRBV7-2 with TRBJ1-1, with D hard to call. The ends were cut back, 2 bases at V and 5 bases at J, with 9 bases in the middle. This CDR3 comprises 13 residues. Looked up from germline, CDR1 is SGHTA and CDR2 is FQGNSA.

The CDR3: CASSPTGFNTEAFF. The CDR3 DNA sequence: TGTGCCAGCAGCCCGACGGGTTTCAACACTGAAGCTTTCTTT. V gene TRBV5-6 combines with J gene TRBJ1-1; D unclear. From germline, CDR1 is SGHDT and CDR2 YYEEEE. The CDR3 runs to 14 residues. The V gene lost 4 bases and the J gene lost 2 bases, with 12 bases spanning the gap.

The chain combines TRBV7-9 with TRBJ2-1; TRBD2 agrees at 10 bases. Germline CDR1 and CDR2: SEHNR and FQNEAQ (reference sequence). The length of the CDR3 is 15 residues. V shed 3 bases and J 6 bases; nucleotides not matched to a gene: 5. The CDR3 is CASSFPGLASNEQFF. The CDR3 nucleotides read TGTGCCAGCAGCTTCCCGGGACTAGCGAGCAATGAGCAGTTCTTC.